This T cell receptor beta chain originates from a study of cytomegalovirus exposure and HLA in healthy donors. The CDR3 sequence is 14 residues long. Losses at the gene ends were 2 bases for V and 4 bases for J; bases not matched to a gene: 1. Germline V gene data show CDR1 as MNHEY and CDR2 as SVGAGI. This clone appeared a few times. Primers: 60 Vbeta forward and 13 Jbeta reverse. Using immunoSEQ multiplex PCR, the repertoire was profiled, and TCRdb retains in-frame clones only, with some absent. The top ten clones hold around 3.5% of a sample with around 100,000 clones, around 65% of them seen once.

This receptor was taken from a woman between 50 and 59 years old in good health and CMV-seronegative. V gene TRBV6-5 combines with J gene TRBJ2-2, with 7 bases aligning to TRBD1. Sequenced sample: PBMCs. The CDR3 protein is CASSYGDSTGELFF. CDR3 nucleotide sequence: TGTGCCAGCAGTTACGGGGACAGCACCGGGGAGCTGTTTTTT.